This T cell receptor (beta chain) originates from a study of cytomegalovirus exposure and HLA in healthy donors. Study-wide findings and caveats: Some highly shared sequence variants likely arose as a pipeline artifact. Most of the CMV-associated TCR beta chains (in a later analysis) appeared to be HLA-restricted. A list of more than 150 TCR beta chains associated with cytomegalovirus was given.

In the PCR, 60 Vbeta and 13 Jbeta primers were used. Original methodology: Later work found 65 million to 85 million unique TCR beta chains, with about 10 million shared. Produced via immunoSEQ multiplex PCR; TCRdb's table is partial and in-frame only. From that table come the V and J calls and clone size; the DNA was used to work out D and trimming. The profile shows around 100,000 clones, 74% of them singletons. The V end lost 1 base, the J end lost 5 bases, and 12 bases lay between the germline ends. The germline CDR1 and CDR2 sequences are SGHDT and YYEEEE. The CDR3 runs to 15 residues. Concerning this clone itself: What it binds is not known.

The chain combines TRBV5-6 with TRBJ2-2; a possible D gene is TRBD1 (6 bases). Sequenced material: PBMCs. This receptor was taken from a man in his fifties or sixties in good health and CMV-seropositive. CDR3 in DNA: TGTGCCAGCAGCTTGTTCAGGGGACCTACCGGGGAGCTGTTTTTT. Translated: CASSLFRGPTGELFF.